The 20 T cell receptor beta chains in this list originate from one sample, sequenced in a study of molecular identifiers for immune sequencing clone quantification. TCRdb called the PCR reads again in MiXCR, with one record for every CDR3 protein. The sample has around 460,000 distinct CDR3 sequences; roughly 24% are singletons. The material sequenced was naive CD8+ T cells from blood, with Jurkat cell RNA spiked in. Subset described: FACS-sorted CD8+CD4-CCR7+CD45RA+ naive T cells. All receptors come from a human donor in good health. Some libraries in this study had Jurkat cell RNA spiked in.

This clonotype came up many times. V gene TRBV27 combines with J gene TRBJ1-6; possibly TRBD1 for D (6 bases). V lost 3 bases and J lost 6, with 9 bases in between. CDR3 length: 14 residues. Per germline, CDR1 MNHEY and CDR2 SMNVEV (reference sequence). CDR3 sequence (DNA): TGTGCCAGCAGTTTCCCAGGGGTTAATTCACCCCTCCACTTT. This gives the protein CASSFPGVNSPLHF.

This clonotype was observed a few times. The chain employs TRBV4-2 and TRBJ2-7, with 10 bases aligning to TRBD2. CDR3 length: 16 amino acids. The V and J ends lost 3 bases and 2 bases, in that order; junction bases with no gene match: 7. Germline-derived CDR1 and CDR2 are LGHNA and YNFKEQ. The CDR3, as DNA: TGTGCCAGCAGCCATGATGATCTAGCGGGAGCCTACGAGCAGTACTTC. This sequence encodes CASSHDDLAGAYEQYF.

The V and J genes are TRBV27 and TRBJ2-3; 8 bases are shared with TRBD2. CDR3 size: 16 residues. Per the germline V gene, CDR1 is MNHEY and CDR2 is SMNVEV (reference sequence). Losses at the gene ends were 8 bases for V and 5 bases for J; bases not matched to a gene: 15. In nucleotides, the CDR3 is TGTGCCAGCGGTATCCAGGCGGGGGGTGGAAGAGATACGCAGTATTTT. It encodes CASGIQAGGGRDTQYF.

The rearrangement joins TRBV9 to TRBJ2-2; 8 nucleotides agree with TRBD2. Germline V CDR1 and CDR2: SGDLS, YYNGEE. This CDR3 spans 16 amino acids. V trimming: 2 bases; J trimming: 7 bases; junction bases outside the gene matches: 10. This CDR3 reads CASSVERGPSGGELFF. Here the CDR3 DNA reads TGTGCCAGCAGCGTGGAGCGGGGGCCGTCAGGCGGGGAGCTGTTTTTT.

The sample holds one count of this clonotype. Since a much larger clone is just one base distant, this may be a read error. This chain connects TRBV2 to TRBJ2-2; D gene uncertain. The CDR3 runs 16 residues. In germline, CDR1 is SNHLY, CDR2 FYNNEI. Trimming took off 8 bases at V and 2 bases at J, with 18 bases between the two ends. CDR3 sequence: CASGPAPGENTGELFF. The CDR3 DNA is TGTGCCAGCGGCCCTGCCCCTGGGGAAAACACCGGGGAGCTGTTTTTT.

CDR3 region: CASSPPRGQTNEKLFF. The DNA of the CDR3 is TGTGCCAGCAGCCCCCCCCGGGGTCAAACTAATGAAAAACTGTTTTTT. This chain joins TRBV3-1 and TRBJ1-4; D uncertain. This CDR3 region has 16 residues. Trimming cost V 4 bases and J 1 base, with 13 bases left between them. Germline V lookup: CDR1 LGHDT, CDR2 YNNKEL (reference sequence).

The sample holds many counts of this clonotype. This chain uses TRBV2 with TRBJ2-3, with 9 bases fitting TRBD1. Germline CDR1 is SNHLY and CDR2 is FYNNEI. The V gene end was trimmed by 2 bases and the J gene end by 3 bases; junction bases not matched to a gene: 12. This CDR3 contains 18 residues. CDR3 loop: CASSERTGVGIVTDTQYF. The CDR3, as DNA: TGTGCCAGCAGTGAACGGACAGGGGTCGGAATAGTAACAGATACGCAGTATTTT.

Comments on this clonotype: One end of the junction varies from germline; a read error may be responsible. This chain uses TRBV6-6 with TRBJ2-1; 11 bases align to TRBD2. Germline lookup yields CDR1 MNHNY and CDR2 SVGAGI (reference sequence). The length of the CDR3 is 18 residues. The CDR3: CASSYPDSGRATYNERFF. CDR3 coding DNA: TGTGCCAGCAGTTACCCAGATAGCGGGAGGGCCACCTACAATGAGCGGTTCTTC.

This clonotype was seen only a few times. The gene calls are TRBV20-1 and TRBJ2-3; D might be TRBD2 (6 bases). Germline values: CDR1 DFQATT, CDR2 SNEGSKA (reference sequence). The CDR3 is made up of 15 amino acids. V lost 1 base and J 5 bases, leaving 16 bases between the germline ends. The CDR3 sequence is CSARALAAVGDTQYF. DNA for the CDR3: TGCAGTGCTAGAGCTTTAGCGGCGGTGGGAGATACGCAGTATTTT.

As to this clonotype: The junction and the germline gene differ at one end; a read error may be behind it. V is TRBV19 and J is TRBJ2-5, with D hard to call. The germline gives CDR1 LNHDA, CDR2 SQIVND (reference sequence). The CDR3 sequence is 11 residues long. As DNA, the CDR3 is TGTACCAGTAGTACCACAGAGACCCAGTACTTC. It codes for CTSSTTETQYF.

For this clonotype: This could be a read error, since a much larger clone is one nucleotide away. V gene TRBV28 combines with J gene TRBJ2-3, with 7 bases lining up with TRBD2. The ends lost 3 bases at V and 2 bases at J; junction bases unmatched: 5. The CDR3 length is 15 residues. Germline V gives CDR1 MDHEN, CDR2 SYDVKM. CDR3 amino acids: CASSFSAGLTDTQYF. CDR3 in DNA: TGTGCCAGCAGTTTCTCAGCGGGGCTCACAGATACGCAGTATTTT. Filled out from reference TRBV28 and TRBJ2-3, the complete variable domain reads DVKVTQSSRYLVKRTGEKVFLECVQDMDHENMFWYRQDPGLGLRLIYFSYDVKMKEKGDIPEGYSVSREKKERFSLILESASTNQTSMYLCASSFSAGLTDTQYFGPGTRLTVL.

The chain is built from TRBV7-9 and TRBJ2-1; 11 bases line up with TRBD2. The germline gives CDR1 SEHNR, CDR2 FQNEAQ (reference sequence). The CDR3 totals 15 residues. V was pared by 3 bases and J by 5 bases, with 3 bases of the junction left unmatched. The CDR3 DNA is TGTGCCAGCAGCTTTAGCGGGGGGGGACACAATGAGCAGTTCTTC. It translates to CASSFSGGGHNEQFF.

The V call is TRBV6-2 or TRBV6-3, the J call TRBJ2-5, with unresolved D. CDR1 is MNHEY and CDR2 is SVGEGT in the germline V gene. This CDR3 region has 11 residues. V lost 2 bases, J lost 8 bases, and 6 bases lay in between. The CDR3 region is CASSYGKTQYF. As DNA, the CDR3 is TGTGCCAGCAGTTACGGAAAAACCCAGTACTTC.

Concerning this clonotype: This may arise from a read error, as a much more abundant clone is one base away. This chain uses TRBV2 with TRBJ1-1, with a tentative D call TRBD1 (5 bases). The CDR3 is 14 amino acids. Germline CDR1 is SNHLY and CDR2 is FYNNEI. V dropped 3 bases and J dropped 1 base, with 9 bases sitting between them. The CDR3 coding sequence is TGTGCCAGCAGTGACTCTGGACAGAACACTGAAGCTTTCTTT. Translation gives CASSDSGQNTEAFF.

With respect to this clonotype: A much larger clone sits a single nucleotide away, making a read error possible. The rearrangement joins TRBV7-9 to TRBJ2-3; D is tentatively TRBD1 or TRBD2 (5 bases each). Germline-derived CDR1 and CDR2 are SEHNR and FQNEAQ (reference sequence). CDR3 length: 16 residues. Trimming left V 6 bases short and J 6 bases short, with 22 bases between. Here the CDR3 DNA reads TGTGCCAGCAGAGACGAACGGGACGGTTTTTTGGATACGCAGTATTTT. Amino acid sequence: CASRDERDGFLDTQYF.

This clonotype was observed once. The chain combines TRBV20-1 with TRBJ2-1; D gene ambiguous. The length of the CDR3 is 15 residues. Trimming took 5 bases from V and 3 from J, leaving 17 bases between them. Germline assignment: CDR1 DFQATT and CDR2 SNEGSKA (reference sequence). CDR3 amino acids: CSASYPGAYYNEQFF. CDR3 coding DNA: TGCAGTGCTTCATACCCTGGCGCCTACTACAATGAGCAGTTCTTC.

This clonotype was observed many times. The chain couples TRBV2 to TRBJ2-3; 15 nucleotides agree with TRBD2. V gave up 3 bases and J gave up 7 bases; unmatched junction bases: 14. Per germline, CDR1 SNHLY and CDR2 FYNNEI. CDR3 length: 19 residues. In DNA form, the CDR3 reads TGTGCCAGCAGTGACACCGGACTAGCGGGGGGGCGGAGTCCGAATACGCAGTATTTT. This encodes CASSDTGLAGGRSPNTQYF.

This clonotype was seen many times. The chain combines TRBV13 with TRBJ1-5; D might be TRBD1 (6 bases). V was clipped by 2 bases and J by 0 bases, with 8 bases between them. The germline V gene has CDR1 PRHDT and CDR2 FYEKMQ (reference sequence). The CDR3 has 15 residues. The CDR3 DNA follows: TGTGCCAGCAGCTTAAAGGGGGTTAGCAATCAGCCCCAGCATTTT. It codes for CASSLKGVSNQPQHF.

The V call is TRBV27, the J call TRBJ2-7; 9 bases line up with TRBD2. With V trimmed by 5 bases and J by 0 bases, 8 bases remained unmatched. This CDR3 is built from 16 residues. CDR1 and CDR2 (germline): MNHEY, SMNVEV (reference sequence). The DNA for the CDR3 is TGTGCCAGCAGTCCCCGACTAGCGGAAAGCTCCTACGAGCAGTACTTC. The encoded protein is CASSPRLAESSYEQYF.

The rearrangement uses TRBV12-3 or TRBV12-4 and TRBJ2-7; D gene unclear. This CDR3 is 13 amino acids long. V was cut by 3 bases and J by 6 bases, with 12 bases left in between. The CDR3 nucleotides read TGTGCCAGCAGTTTTGATGAGGTCCTCGAGCAGTACTTC. Its protein product is CASSFDEVLEQYF.